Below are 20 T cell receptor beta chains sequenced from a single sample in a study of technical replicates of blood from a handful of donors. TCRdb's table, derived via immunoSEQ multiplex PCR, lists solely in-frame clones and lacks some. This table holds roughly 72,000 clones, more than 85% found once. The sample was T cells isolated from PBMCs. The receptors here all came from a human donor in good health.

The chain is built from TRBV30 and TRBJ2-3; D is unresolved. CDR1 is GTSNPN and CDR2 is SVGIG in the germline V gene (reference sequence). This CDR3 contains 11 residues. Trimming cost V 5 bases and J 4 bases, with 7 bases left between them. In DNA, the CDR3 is TGTGCCTGGGGGCAGGCAGATACGCAGTATTTT. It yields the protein CAWGQADTQYF.

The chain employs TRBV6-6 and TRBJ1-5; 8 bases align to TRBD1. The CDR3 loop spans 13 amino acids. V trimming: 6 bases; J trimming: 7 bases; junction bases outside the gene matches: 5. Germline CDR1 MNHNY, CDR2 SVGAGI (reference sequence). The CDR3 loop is CASRYDRGQPQHF. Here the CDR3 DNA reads TGTGCCAGCAGGTACGACAGGGGACAGCCCCAGCATTTT.

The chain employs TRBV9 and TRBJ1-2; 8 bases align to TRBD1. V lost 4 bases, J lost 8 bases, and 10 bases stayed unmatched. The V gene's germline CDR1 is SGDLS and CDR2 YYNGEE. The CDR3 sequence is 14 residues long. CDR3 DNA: TGTGCCAGCAGCCTAACGACAGGGGTGGGCGGCTACACCTTC. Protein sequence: CASSLTTGVGGYTF.

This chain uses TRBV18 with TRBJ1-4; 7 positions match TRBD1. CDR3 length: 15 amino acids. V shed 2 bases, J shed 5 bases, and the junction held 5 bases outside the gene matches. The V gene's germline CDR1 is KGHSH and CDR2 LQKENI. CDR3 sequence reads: CASSPKKTGNEKLFF. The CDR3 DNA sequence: TGTGCCAGCTCACCAAAAAAGACAGGGAATGAAAAACTGTTTTTT.

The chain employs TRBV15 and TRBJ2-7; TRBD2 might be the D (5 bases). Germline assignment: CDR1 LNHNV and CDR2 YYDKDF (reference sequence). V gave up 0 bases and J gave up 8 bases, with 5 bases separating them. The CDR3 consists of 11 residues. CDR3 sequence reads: CATSRDGKQYF. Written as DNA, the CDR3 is TGTGCCACCAGCAGAGACGGGAAGCAGTACTTC.

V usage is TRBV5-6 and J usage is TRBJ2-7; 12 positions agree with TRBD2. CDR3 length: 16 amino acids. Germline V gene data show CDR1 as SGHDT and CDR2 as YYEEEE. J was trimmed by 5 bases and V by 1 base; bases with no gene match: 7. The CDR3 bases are TGTGCCAGCAGCTTGCGGCTAGCGGGAGGGGGGAACGAGCAGTACTTC. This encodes CASSLRLAGGGNEQYF.

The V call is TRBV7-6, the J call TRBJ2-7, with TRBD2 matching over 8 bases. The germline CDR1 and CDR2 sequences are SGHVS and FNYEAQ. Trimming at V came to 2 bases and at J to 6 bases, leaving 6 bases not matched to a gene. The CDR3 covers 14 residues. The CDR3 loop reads CASSLSAGVTEQYF. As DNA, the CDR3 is TGTGCCAGCAGCTTATCAGCGGGAGTGACCGAGCAGTACTTC.

The CDR3 DNA follows: TGTGCCAGCAGCCTAGACAGGGCTCAAGAGACCCAGTACTTC. It yields the protein CASSLDRAQETQYF. The V gene is TRBV7-3, the J gene TRBJ2-5; the match to TRBD1 covers 7 bases. This CDR3 comprises 14 residues. Unmatched junction bases numbered 5, after V lost 5 bases and J lost 2 bases. Germline assignment: CDR1 SGHTA and CDR2 FQGTGA.

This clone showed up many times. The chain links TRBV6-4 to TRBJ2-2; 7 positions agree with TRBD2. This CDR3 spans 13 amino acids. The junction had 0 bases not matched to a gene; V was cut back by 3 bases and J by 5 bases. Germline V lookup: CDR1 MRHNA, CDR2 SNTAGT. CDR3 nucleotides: TGTGCCAGCAGTGAGCGGGAGACCGGGGAGCTGTTTTTT. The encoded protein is CASSERETGELFF.

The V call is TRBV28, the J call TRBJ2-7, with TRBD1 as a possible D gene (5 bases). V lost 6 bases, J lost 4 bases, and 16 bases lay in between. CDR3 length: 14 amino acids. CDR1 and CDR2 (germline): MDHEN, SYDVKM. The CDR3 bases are TGTGCCAGCAGGGGGATACAGGTAAAATACGAGCAGTACTTC. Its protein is CASRGIQVKYEQYF.

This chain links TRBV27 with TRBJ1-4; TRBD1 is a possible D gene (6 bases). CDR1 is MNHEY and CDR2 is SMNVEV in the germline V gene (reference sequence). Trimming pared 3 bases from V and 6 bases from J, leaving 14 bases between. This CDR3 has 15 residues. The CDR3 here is CASSFSAPGDEKLFF. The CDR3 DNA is TGTGCCAGCAGTTTTTCGGCGCCAGGGGATGAAAAACTGTTTTTT.

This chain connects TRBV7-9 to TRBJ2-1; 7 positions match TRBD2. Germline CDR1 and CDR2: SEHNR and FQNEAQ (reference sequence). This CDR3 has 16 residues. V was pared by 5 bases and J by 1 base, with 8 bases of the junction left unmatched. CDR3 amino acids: CASSPDGGSSYNEQFF. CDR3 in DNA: TGTGCCAGCAGCCCGGACGGGGGGTCGTCCTACAATGAGCAGTTCTTC.

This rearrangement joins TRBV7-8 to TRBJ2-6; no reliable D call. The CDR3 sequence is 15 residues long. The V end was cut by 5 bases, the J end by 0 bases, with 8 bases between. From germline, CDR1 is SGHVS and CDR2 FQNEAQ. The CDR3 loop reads CASSPPNSGANVLTF. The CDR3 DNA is TGTGCCAGCAGCCCCCCTAACTCTGGGGCCAACGTCCTGACTTTC.

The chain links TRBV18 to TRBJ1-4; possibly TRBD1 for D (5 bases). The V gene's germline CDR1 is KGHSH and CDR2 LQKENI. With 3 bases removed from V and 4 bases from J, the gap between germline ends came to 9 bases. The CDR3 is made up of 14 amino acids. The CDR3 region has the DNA TGTGCCAGCTCACCCAGGGTTGATAATGAAAAACTGTTTTTT. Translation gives CASSPRVDNEKLFF.

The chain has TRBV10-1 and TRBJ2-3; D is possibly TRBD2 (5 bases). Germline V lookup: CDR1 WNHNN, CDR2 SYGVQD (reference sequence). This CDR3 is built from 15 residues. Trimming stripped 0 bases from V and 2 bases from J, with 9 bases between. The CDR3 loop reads CASSESMTITDTQYF. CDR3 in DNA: TGCGCCAGCAGTGAGTCAATGACTATCACAGATACGCAGTATTTT.

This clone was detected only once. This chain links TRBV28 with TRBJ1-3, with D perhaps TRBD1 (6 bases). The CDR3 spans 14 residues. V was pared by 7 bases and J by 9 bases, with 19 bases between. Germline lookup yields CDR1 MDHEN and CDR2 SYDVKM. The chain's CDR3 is CASTPGGGLGTIYF. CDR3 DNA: TGTGCCAGCACCCCCGGGGGGGGGCTCGGCACCATATATTTT.

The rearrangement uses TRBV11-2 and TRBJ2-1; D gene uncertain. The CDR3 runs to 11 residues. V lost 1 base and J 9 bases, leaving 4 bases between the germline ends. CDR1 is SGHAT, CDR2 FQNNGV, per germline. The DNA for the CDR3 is TGTGCCAGCAGCTTAGCGGTTGAGCAGTTCTTC. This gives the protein CASSLAVEQFF.

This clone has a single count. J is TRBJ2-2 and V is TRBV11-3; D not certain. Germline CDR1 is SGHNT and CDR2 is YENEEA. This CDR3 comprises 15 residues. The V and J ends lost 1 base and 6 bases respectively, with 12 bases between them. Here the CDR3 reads CASSLALWAAGELFF. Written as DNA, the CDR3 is TGTGCCAGCAGCTTAGCGCTATGGGCCGCCGGGGAGCTGTTTTTT.

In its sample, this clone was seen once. CDR3 nucleotides: TGTGCCAGCAGCCCGAGGACAGGGGGTTTTGAGCAGTACTTC. Amino acid sequence: CASSPRTGGFEQYF. The chain is built from TRBV9 and TRBJ2-7, with 10 bases lining up with TRBD1. The CDR3 runs to 14 residues. V lost 4 bases, J lost 7 bases, and 8 bases stayed unmatched. Germline V gene lookup returns CDR1 SGDLS and CDR2 YYNGEE.

The CDR3 protein is CASSPDSIAKNIQYF. CDR3 nucleotides: TGTGCCAGCAGCCCCGACAGTATAGCCAAAAACATTCAGTACTTC. This chain joins TRBV6-5 and TRBJ2-4; a possible D gene is TRBD1 (5 bases). The CDR3 spans 15 residues. V was shortened by 6 bases and J by 0 bases, with 12 bases between the two germline ends. Germline loops: CDR1 MNHEY, CDR2 SVGAGI.